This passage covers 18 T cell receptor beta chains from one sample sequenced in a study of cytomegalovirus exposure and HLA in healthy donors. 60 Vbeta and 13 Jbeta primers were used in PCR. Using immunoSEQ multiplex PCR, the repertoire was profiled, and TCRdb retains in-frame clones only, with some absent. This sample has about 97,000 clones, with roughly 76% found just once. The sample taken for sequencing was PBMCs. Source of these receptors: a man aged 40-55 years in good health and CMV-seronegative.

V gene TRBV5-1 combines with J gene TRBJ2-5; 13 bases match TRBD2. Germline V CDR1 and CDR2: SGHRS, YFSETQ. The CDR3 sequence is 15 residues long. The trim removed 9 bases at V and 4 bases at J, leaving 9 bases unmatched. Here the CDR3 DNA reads TGCGCCACTTCGACTAGCGGGGGGTGGGCAGAGACCCAGTACTTC. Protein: CATSTSGGWAETQYF. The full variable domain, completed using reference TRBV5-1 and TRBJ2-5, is KAGVTQTPRYLIKTRGQQVTLSCSPISGHRSVSWYQQTPGQGLQFLFEYFSETQRNKGNFPGRFSGRQFSNSRSEMNVSTLELGDSALYLCATSTSGGWAETQYFGPGTRLLVL.

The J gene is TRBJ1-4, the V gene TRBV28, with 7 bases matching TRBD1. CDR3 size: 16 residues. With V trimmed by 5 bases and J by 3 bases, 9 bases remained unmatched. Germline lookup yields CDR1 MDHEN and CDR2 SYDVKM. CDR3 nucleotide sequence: TGTGCCAGCAGTCGCGTGGGTGGGACAGCTAATGAAAAACTGTTTTTT. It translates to CASSRVGGTANEKLFF.

In DNA form, the CDR3 reads TGCGCCAGCGGTTCTCAGGGTAGCACTGAAGCTTTCTTT. This encodes CASGSQGSTEAFF. The V gene is TRBV5-1, the J gene TRBJ1-1; D perhaps matches TRBD1 (5 bases). Germline V CDR1 and CDR2: SGHRS, YFSETQ. V shed 7 bases and J shed 4 bases, with 14 bases lying between them. CDR3 size: 13 residues.

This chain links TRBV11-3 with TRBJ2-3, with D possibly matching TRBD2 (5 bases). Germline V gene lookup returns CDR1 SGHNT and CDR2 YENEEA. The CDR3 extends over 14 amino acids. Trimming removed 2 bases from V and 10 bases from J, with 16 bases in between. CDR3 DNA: TGTGCCAGCAGCTTACTTTCAGCTAGCTCACCGCAGTATTTT. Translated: CASSLLSASSPQYF.

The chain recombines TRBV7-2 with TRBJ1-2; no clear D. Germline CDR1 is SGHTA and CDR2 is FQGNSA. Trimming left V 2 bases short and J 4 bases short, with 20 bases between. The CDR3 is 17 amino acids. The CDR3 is CASSLMVERRLFYGYTF. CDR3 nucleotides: TGTGCCAGCAGCTTAATGGTAGAGAGGAGGCTTTTCTATGGCTACACCTTC. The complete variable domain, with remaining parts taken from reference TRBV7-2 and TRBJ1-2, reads GAGVSQSPSNKVTEKGKDVELRCDPISGHTALYWYRQSLGQGLEFLIYFQGNSAPDKSGLPSDRFSAERTGGSVSTLTIQRTQQEDSAVYLCASSLMVERRLFYGYTFGSGTRLTVV.

The CDR3 sequence: CASSNRQGSYEQYF. The CDR3 bases are TGTGCCAGCAGCAATAGACAGGGGAGTTACGAGCAGTACTTC. This chain joins TRBV21-1 and TRBJ2-7; the table's D call, TRBD1, was not checked against the DNA. TRBV21-1 is a known pseudogene. CDR3 length equals 14 residues.

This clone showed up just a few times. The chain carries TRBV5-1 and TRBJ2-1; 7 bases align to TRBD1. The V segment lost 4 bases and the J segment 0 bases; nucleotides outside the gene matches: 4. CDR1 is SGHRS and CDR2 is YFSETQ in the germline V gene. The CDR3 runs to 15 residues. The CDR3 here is CASSQPGGSYNEQFF. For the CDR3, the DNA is TGCGCCAGCAGCCAACCAGGGGGCTCCTACAATGAGCAGTTCTTC. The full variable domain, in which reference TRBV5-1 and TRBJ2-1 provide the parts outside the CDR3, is KAGVTQTPRYLIKTRGQQVTLSCSPISGHRSVSWYQQTPGQGLQFLFEYFSETQRNKGNFPGRFSGRQFSNSRSEMNVSTLELGDSALYLCASSQPGGSYNEQFFGPGTRLTVL.

The DNA of the CDR3 is TGCGCCAGCAGCCCTGGGGCAGACCAAGAGACCCAGTACTTC. This gives the protein CASSPGADQETQYF. The V call is TRBV4-1, the J call TRBJ2-5; D is perhaps TRBD1 (5 bases). Germline CDR1 MGHRA, CDR2 YSYEKL. V was shortened by 4 bases and J by 0 bases, with 9 bases between the two germline ends. The CDR3 is made up of 14 amino acids.

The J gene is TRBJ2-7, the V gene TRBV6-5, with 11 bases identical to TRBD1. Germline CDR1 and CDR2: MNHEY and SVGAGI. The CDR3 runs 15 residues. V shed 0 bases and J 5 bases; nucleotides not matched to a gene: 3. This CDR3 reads CASSYSPDRGHEQYF. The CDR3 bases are TGTGCCAGCAGTTACTCGCCGGACAGGGGGCACGAGCAGTACTTC.

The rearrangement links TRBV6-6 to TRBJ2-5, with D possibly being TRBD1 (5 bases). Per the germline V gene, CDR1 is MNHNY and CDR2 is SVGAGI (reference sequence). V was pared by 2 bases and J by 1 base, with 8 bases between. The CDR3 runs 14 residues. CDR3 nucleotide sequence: TGTGCCAGCAGTTACCGCACAGGCCAAGAGACCCAGTACTTC. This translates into CASSYRTGQETQYF.

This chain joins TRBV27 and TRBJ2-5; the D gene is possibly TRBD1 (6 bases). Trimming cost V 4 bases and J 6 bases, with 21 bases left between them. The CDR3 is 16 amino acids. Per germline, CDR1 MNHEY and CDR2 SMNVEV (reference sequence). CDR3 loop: CASSSGQPRPRQTQYF. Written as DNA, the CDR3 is TGTGCCAGCAGTTCCGGACAGCCCAGACCAAGGCAGACCCAGTACTTC.

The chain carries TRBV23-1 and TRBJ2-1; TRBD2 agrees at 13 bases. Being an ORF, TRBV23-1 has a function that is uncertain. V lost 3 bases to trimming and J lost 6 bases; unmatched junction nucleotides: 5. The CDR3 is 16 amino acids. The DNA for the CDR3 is TGCGCCAGCAGTCAGCTCGGGACTAGCGGGGCCAATGAGCAGTTCTTC. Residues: CASSQLGTSGANEQFF.

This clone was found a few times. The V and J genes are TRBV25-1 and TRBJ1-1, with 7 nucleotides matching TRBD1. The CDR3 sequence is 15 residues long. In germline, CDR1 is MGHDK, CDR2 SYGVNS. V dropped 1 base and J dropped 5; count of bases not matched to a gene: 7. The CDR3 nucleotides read TGTGCCAGCAGTGAATCCCGGGACAGAAATACTGAAGCTTTCTTT. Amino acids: CASSESRDRNTEAFF.

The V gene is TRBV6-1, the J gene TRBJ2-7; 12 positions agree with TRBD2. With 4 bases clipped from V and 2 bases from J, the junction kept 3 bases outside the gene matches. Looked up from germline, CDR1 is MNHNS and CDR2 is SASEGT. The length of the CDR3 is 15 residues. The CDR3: CASSVTSGGTYEQYF. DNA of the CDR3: TGTGCCAGCAGTGTAACTAGCGGGGGGACCTACGAGCAGTACTTC.

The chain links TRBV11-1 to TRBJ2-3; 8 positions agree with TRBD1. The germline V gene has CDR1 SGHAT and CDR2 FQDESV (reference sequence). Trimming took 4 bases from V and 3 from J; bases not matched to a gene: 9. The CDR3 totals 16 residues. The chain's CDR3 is CASSSGGRTGTDTQYF. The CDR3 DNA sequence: TGTGCCAGCAGCTCCGGAGGGCGGACAGGGACAGATACGCAGTATTTT.

The CDR3 DNA is TGTGCCAGCAGCTTCAGGGCCATTCGAGGAACCCCTGGAAACACCATATATTTT. The encoded protein is CASSFRAIRGTPGNTIYF. This chain uses TRBV7-2 with TRBJ1-3, with a possible D match to TRBD1 (5 bases). The CDR3 extends over 18 amino acids. Deletions cut 3 bases from V and 2 bases from J, with 20 bases between. Looked up from germline, CDR1 is SGHTA and CDR2 is FQGNSA.

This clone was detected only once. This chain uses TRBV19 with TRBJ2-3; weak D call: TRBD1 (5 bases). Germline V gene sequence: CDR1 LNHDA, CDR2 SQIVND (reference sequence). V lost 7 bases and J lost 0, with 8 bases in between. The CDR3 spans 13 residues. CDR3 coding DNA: TGTGCCAGTAACCAGGGAAGCACAGATACGCAGTATTTT. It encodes CASNQGSTDTQYF.

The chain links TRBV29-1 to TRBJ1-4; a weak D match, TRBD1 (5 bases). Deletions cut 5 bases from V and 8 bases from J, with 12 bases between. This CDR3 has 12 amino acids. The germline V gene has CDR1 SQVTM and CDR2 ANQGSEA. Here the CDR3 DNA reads TGCAGCGTTTGGGGGGGATCAGAAAAACTGTTTTTT. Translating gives CSVWGGSEKLFF.